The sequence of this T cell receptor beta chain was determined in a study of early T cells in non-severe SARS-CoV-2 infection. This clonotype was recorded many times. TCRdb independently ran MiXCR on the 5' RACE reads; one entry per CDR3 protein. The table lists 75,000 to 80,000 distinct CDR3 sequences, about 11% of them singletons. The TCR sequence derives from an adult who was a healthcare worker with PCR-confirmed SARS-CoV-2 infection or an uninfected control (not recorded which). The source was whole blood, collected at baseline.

The CDR3 DNA follows: TGTGCCAGCAGCCTTGGGGGGGGTCTCTCTGGAAACACCATATATTTT. The encoded protein is CASSLGGGLSGNTIYF. The chain has TRBV12-3 or TRBV12-4 and TRBJ1-3, with TRBD1 as a possible D gene (5 bases). CDR3 size: 16 residues. Deletions cut 6 bases from V and 0 bases from J, with 15 bases between.